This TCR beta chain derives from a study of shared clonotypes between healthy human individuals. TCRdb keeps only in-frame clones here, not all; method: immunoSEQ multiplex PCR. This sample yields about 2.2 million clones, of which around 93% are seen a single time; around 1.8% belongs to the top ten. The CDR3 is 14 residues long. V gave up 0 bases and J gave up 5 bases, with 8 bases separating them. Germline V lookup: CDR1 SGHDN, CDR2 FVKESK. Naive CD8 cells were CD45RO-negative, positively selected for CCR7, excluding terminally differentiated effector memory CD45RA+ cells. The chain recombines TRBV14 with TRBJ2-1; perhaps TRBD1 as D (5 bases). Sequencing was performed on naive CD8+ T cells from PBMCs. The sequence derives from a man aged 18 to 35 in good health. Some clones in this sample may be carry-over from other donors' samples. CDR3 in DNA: TGTGCCAGCAGCCAAGATCCAGGGCACAATGAGCAGTTCTTC. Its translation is CASSQDPGHNEQFF. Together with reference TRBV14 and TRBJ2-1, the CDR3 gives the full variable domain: EAGVTQFPSHSVIEKGQTVTLRCDPISGHDNLYWYRRVMGKEIKFLLHFVKESKQDESGMPNNRFLAERTGGTYSTLKVQPAELEDSGVYFCASSQDPGHNEQFFGPGTRLTVL.